Only one count was recorded for the clone carrying this TCR beta chain. The antigen remains unidentified. TCRdb keeps only in-frame clones here, not all; method: immunoSEQ multiplex PCR. The sample holds approximately 150,000 clones, 70% to 90% seen once. The data originate from a study of radiation and T cells in renal cell carcinoma. Study-wide context: Nephrectomy followed 15 Gy stereotactic body radiation by 4 weeks.

As for time point: baseline pretreatment blood. Treatment in this sample: 15 Gy SBRT to primary tumor, nephrectomy 4 weeks later. After SBRT, blood was collected at 2 and 4 weeks, plus baseline. Study observations and caveats: No pretreatment tumor biopsies were available for baseline clonotypes. From baseline, blood top tumor clonotypes peaked at 2 weeks post-radiation.

The material sequenced was blood, taken from a patient whose treatment included radiotherapy and nephrectomy. The sequence derives from a woman aged 45-60 years with renal cell carcinoma.

The CDR3 is CASSPTGTRNGYTF. The DNA of the CDR3 is TGTGCCAGCAGCCCAACCGGGACAAGGAATGGCTACACCTTC. The V call is TRBV6-6, the J call TRBJ1-2, with D possibly TRBD1 on 6 matching bases. The CDR3 sequence is 14 residues long. Trimming shortened V by 6 bases and J by 6 bases, and 17 bases separated the two germline ends. Germline assignment: CDR1 MNHNY and CDR2 SVGAGI (reference sequence).